This T cell receptor (beta chain) came from a study of cytomegalovirus exposure and HLA in healthy donors. Trimming removed 2 bases from V and 4 bases from J; junction bases left unmatched: 9. The CDR3 is 15 amino acids. The germline V gene encodes CDR1 GTSNPN and CDR2 SVGIG (reference sequence). Vbeta (60) and Jbeta (13) primers were used in the PCR. TCRdb keeps only in-frame clones here, not all; method: immunoSEQ multiplex PCR. This table has 180,000 or so clones, over 75% appearing once. Study outcomes and limitations: A previous analysis found most TCR beta V segments productive roughly 87% or roughly 30% of the time. Among TCR sequences, most were rare, though some public TCRs appeared in many donors. In a later analysis, V- and J-gene trimming of beta chains associated with a DCLRE1C missense variant, replicated independently. In vitro checks showed that a few CMV-associated chains really do target CMV antigens.

A note on this clone: Its specificity is not known.

This TCR was recovered from a man aged 45 to 65 in good health and CMV-seropositive. Sequencing was done on a sample of PBMCs. The chain carries TRBV30 and TRBJ2-5; the match to TRBD2 covers 8 bases. The CDR3 DNA reads as TGTGCCTGGAGTAAAATGGCGGGGGGCCGAGAGACCCAGTACTTC. This encodes CAWSKMAGGRETQYF.